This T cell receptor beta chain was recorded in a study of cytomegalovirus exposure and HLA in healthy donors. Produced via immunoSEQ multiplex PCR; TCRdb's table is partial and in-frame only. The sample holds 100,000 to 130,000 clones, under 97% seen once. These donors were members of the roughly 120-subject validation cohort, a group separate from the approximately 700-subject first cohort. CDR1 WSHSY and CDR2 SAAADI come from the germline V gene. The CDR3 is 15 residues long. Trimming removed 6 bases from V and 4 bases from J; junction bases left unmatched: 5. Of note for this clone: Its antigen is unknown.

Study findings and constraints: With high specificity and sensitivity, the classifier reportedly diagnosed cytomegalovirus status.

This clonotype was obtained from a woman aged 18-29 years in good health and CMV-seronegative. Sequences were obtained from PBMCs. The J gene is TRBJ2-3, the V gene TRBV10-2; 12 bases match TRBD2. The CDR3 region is CASREGLAGSDTQYF. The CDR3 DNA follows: TGCGCCAGCAGAGAGGGACTAGCGGGTTCAGATACGCAGTATTTT.